This T cell receptor (beta chain) derives from a study of cytomegalovirus exposure and HLA in healthy donors. Whole-study context: Among about 380 genotyped donors, about 80% fell in the Caucasian-associated ancestry cluster. Findings of the study overall: Some V segments could not be told apart, so they were left out, TRBV6-2 and TRBV6-3 among them. Most of the TCR beta V segments (in an earlier analysis) were productive either about 87% or about 30% of the time.

Healthy donors of bone marrow made up the group. The PCR ran on 60 Vbeta and 13 Jbeta primers. The assay was immunoSEQ multiplex PCR, and TCRdb's table has in-frame clones only and misses some. The sample lists some 120,000 clones; roughly 82% were seen once. Note on this clone: Its antigen is unknown.

V was clipped by 1 base and J by 6 bases; unmatched bases: 8. Per the germline V gene, CDR1 is SEHNR and CDR2 is FQNEAQ (reference sequence). The CDR3 is 15 residues long. Sample: PBMCs. The chain combines TRBV7-9 with TRBJ2-7; 8 positions agree with TRBD1. The TCR sequence derives from a middle-aged man in good health and CMV-seropositive. The CDR3 loop is CASSLDTGGRIEQYF. DNA for the CDR3: TGTGCCAGCAGCTTAGATACAGGGGGTCGGATCGAGCAGTACTTC. The complete variable domain, with remaining parts taken from reference TRBV7-9 and TRBJ2-7, reads DTGVSQNPRHKITKRGQNVTFRCDPISEHNRLYWYRQTLGQGPEFLTYFQNEAQLEKSRLLSDRFSAERPKGSFSTLEIQRTEQGDSAMYLCASSLDTGGRIEQYFGPGTRLTVT.